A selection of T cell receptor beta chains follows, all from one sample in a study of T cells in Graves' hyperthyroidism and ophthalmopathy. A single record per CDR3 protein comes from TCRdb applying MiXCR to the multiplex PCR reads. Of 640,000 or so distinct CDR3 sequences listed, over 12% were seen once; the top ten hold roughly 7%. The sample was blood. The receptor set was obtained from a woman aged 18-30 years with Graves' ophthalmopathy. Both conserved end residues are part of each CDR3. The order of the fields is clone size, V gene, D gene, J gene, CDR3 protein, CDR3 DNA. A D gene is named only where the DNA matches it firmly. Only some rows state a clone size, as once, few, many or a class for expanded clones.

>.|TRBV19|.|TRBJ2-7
CASSTVPSSYEQYF
TGTGCCAGTAGTACAGTCCCGAGCTCCTACGAGCAGTACTTC
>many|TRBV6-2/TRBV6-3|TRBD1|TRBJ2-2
CASSYSRRDRSGELFF
TGTGCCAGCAGTTACTCGAGGCGGGACAGGTCCGGGGAGCTGTTTTTT
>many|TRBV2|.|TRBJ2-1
CASSRDRAYNEQFF
TGTGCCAGCAGCCGTGACAGAGCCTACAATGAGCAGTTCTTC
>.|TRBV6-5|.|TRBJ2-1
CASSSSGTGEYEQFF
TGTGCCAGCAGTTCCTCCGGGACTGGGGAGTACGAGCAGTTCTTC
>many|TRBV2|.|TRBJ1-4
CASVYTPTNEKLFF
TGTGCCAGCGTTTACACCCCAACTAATGAAAAACTGTTTTTT
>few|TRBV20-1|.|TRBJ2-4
CSARLPRENIQYF
TGCAGTGCTAGACTCCCCCGGGAAAACATTCAGTACTTC
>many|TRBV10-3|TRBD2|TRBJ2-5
CAISETSGREETQYF
TGTGCCATCAGTGAGACTAGCGGGAGGGAAGAGACCCAGTACTTC
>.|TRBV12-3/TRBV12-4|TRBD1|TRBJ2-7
CASSSGTGDQKLTYEQYF
TGTGCCAGCAGTTCTGGGACAGGGGATCAAAAGTTAACTTACGAGCAGTACTTC
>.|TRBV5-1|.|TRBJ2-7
CASSLSKLKPYEQYF
TGCGCCAGCAGCTTGAGTAAACTCAAACCCTACGAGCAGTACTTC
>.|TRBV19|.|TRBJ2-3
CASSTADTQYF
TGTGCCAGTAGTACCGCAGATACGCAGTATTTT
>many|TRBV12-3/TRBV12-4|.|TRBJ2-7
CASSFSGLYEQYF
TGTGCCAGCAGTTTTTCAGGCCTCTACGAGCAGTACTTC
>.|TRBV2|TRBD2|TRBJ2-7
CASSGPSGNYEQYF
TGTGCCAGCAGTGGCCCTAGCGGGAACTACGAGCAGTACTTC
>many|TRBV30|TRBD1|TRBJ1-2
CALGDRPNYGYTF
TGTGCCCTTGGGGACAGACCTAACTATGGCTACACCTTC
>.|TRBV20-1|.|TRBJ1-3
CSARGGGNTIYF
TGCAGTGCTAGAGGAGGGGGAAACACCATATATTTT